This T cell receptor beta chain was identified in a study of radiotherapy plus CTLA-4 blockade in lung cancer. The CDR3 loop spans 15 amino acids. The ends were cut back, 0 bases at V and 5 bases at J, with 12 bases in the middle. Germline V gene sequence: CDR1 SGHRS, CDR2 YFSETQ. The data were produced by immunoSEQ multiplex PCR, yet TCRdb's version contains in-frame clones alone and is incomplete. The sample records roughly 42,000 clones, roughly 60% being singletons. About this clone itself: What it binds is unknown.

Whole-study findings and limits: Radiotherapy was combined with ipilimumab, and tumor-derived TCR clones then expanded in blood.

People whose metastatic non-small-cell lung cancer was chemo-refractory got focal radiation along with CTLA-4 blockade by ipilimumab. Sample: peripheral blood, taken from a patient treated with radiotherapy plus ipilimumab. The origin of this receptor is a human donor with non-small cell lung cancer who had a partial response to radiotherapy plus ipilimumab. The chain combines TRBV5-1 with TRBJ1-5; the D gene is possibly TRBD1 (5 bases). CDR3 amino acids: CASSLEGDSYQPQHF. The CDR3 nucleotides are TGCGCCAGCAGCTTGGAAGGGGACTCATATCAGCCCCAGCATTTT. The whole variable domain, remainder taken from reference TRBV5-1 and TRBJ1-5, is KAGVTQTPRYLIKTRGQQVTLSCSPISGHRSVSWYQQTPGQGLQFLFEYFSETQRNKGNFPGRFSGRQFSNSRSEMNVSTLELGDSALYLCASSLEGDSYQPQHFGDGTRLSIL.